Presented here are 22 T cell receptor beta chains from one specimen sequenced in a study of cytomegalovirus exposure and HLA in healthy donors. With 60 Vbeta and 13 Jbeta primers, the PCR was carried out. Data came from immunoSEQ multiplex PCR; TCRdb stores just in-frame clones and leaves some out. The table records about 130,000 clones, 84% of them present only once. The sequenced sample was PBMCs. The receptors stem from a middle-aged man in good health and CMV-seronegative.

The rearrangement uses TRBV30 and TRBJ1-2; D ambiguous. Germline assignment: CDR1 GTSNPN and CDR2 SVGIG (reference sequence). V was trimmed by 0 bases and J by 2 bases, leaving 7 bases between them. This CDR3 has 13 residues. Here the CDR3 reads CAWSVERNYGYTF. The CDR3 nucleotides read TGTGCCTGGAGTGTTGAGAGAAACTATGGCTACACCTTC.

This clone was seen only once. The chain carries TRBV7-9 and TRBJ2-3, with a weak D call TRBD2 (5 bases). The length of the CDR3 is 18 residues. From germline, CDR1 is SEHNR and CDR2 FQNEAQ (reference sequence). V was cut by 0 bases and J by 2 bases, with 18 bases left in between. CDR3 DNA: TGTGCCAGCAGCTTAGCGTATCAACTAACTAGTTCCACAGATACGCAGTATTTT. This encodes CASSLAYQLTSSTDTQYF.

The V gene is TRBV29-1, the J gene TRBJ2-7; TRBD1 agrees at 7 bases. V dropped 5 bases and J dropped 6; count of bases not matched to a gene: 13. CDR1 is SQVTM and CDR2 is ANQGSEA in the germline V gene. The CDR3 totals 14 residues. The CDR3 protein is CSVTRTTGEGEQYF. The CDR3 coding sequence is TGCAGCGTTACTCGAACTACAGGGGAAGGCGAGCAGTACTTC.

The chain has TRBV10-3 and TRBJ1-4; the match to TRBD1 covers 10 bases. The trim removed 6 bases at V and 6 bases at J, leaving 4 bases unmatched. This CDR3 is 14 amino acids long. The germline V gene has CDR1 ENHRY and CDR2 SYGVKD. The CDR3 DNA sequence: TGTGCCATCAGGGAGGGACAGGGGTATGAAAAACTGTTTTTT. This translates into CAIREGQGYEKLFF.

The rearrangement joins TRBV5-1 to TRBJ2-3, with D possibly TRBD2 on 5 matching bases. V lost 0 bases and J lost 0, with 8 bases in between. The CDR3 consists of 15 residues. Per the germline V gene, CDR1 is SGHRS and CDR2 is YFSETQ. The CDR3 region is CASSLVGDSTDTQYF. CDR3 coding DNA: TGCGCCAGCAGCTTGGTCGGGGATAGCACAGATACGCAGTATTTT.

As to this clone: The junction shows a germline mismatch at one end, possibly a read error. The V gene is TRBV6-5, the J gene TRBJ1-6, with 11 bases that match TRBD1. Germline CDR1 MNHEY, CDR2 SVGAGI. The CDR3 is 15 amino acids. CDR3 sequence reads: CAGSFTGTGGAPLHF. CDR3 nucleotides: TGTGCCGGCAGCTTCACCGGGACAGGGGGTGCTCCCCTCCACTTT.

The chain couples TRBV7-9 to TRBJ1-3; maybe TRBD1 (6 bases). The CDR3 extends over 18 amino acids. Between the trimmed V and J ends, which lost 5 bases and 4 bases, there was a span of 24 bases. The germline V gene encodes CDR1 SEHNR and CDR2 FQNEAQ (reference sequence). This CDR3 reads CASSNPQTGRRYGNTIYF. Written as DNA, the CDR3 is TGTGCCAGCAGCAACCCCCAAACAGGGCGGAGGTACGGAAACACCATATATTTT.

The CDR3 DNA reads as TGTGCCTGGAGTGTACAGTCGGATCAGCCCCAGCATTTT. It encodes CAWSVQSDQPQHF. The chain links TRBV30 to TRBJ1-5; no clear D gene. The CDR3 is made up of 13 amino acids. V lost 0 bases to trimming and J lost 5 bases, with 8 bases between them. Per the germline V gene, CDR1 is GTSNPN and CDR2 is SVGIG (reference sequence).

This sequence joins TRBV5-6 and TRBJ2-3; 9 positions match TRBD2. Germline V gives CDR1 SGHDT, CDR2 YYEEEE. The CDR3 runs to 15 residues. V shed 0 bases, J shed 2 bases, and the junction held 1 base outside the gene matches. The CDR3: CASSLASGATDTQYF. DNA of the CDR3: TGTGCCAGCAGCTTGGCTAGCGGGGCCACAGATACGCAGTATTTT.

The table lists this clone with a few counts. This sequence joins TRBV30 and TRBJ2-5; the D gene is possibly TRBD2 (6 bases). This CDR3 spans 13 amino acids. The ends were cut back, 3 bases at V and 1 base at J, with 9 bases in the middle. Germline loops: CDR1 GTSNPN, CDR2 SVGIG (reference sequence). The CDR3 loop reads CAWSAGLQETQYF. CDR3 sequence (DNA): TGTGCCTGGAGCGCGGGACTCCAAGAGACCCAGTACTTC.

The chain has TRBV19 and TRBJ2-1; the D gene is possibly TRBD1 (5 bases). Trimming left V 5 bases short and J 12 bases short, with 23 bases between. The CDR3 contains 15 residues. The V gene's germline CDR1 is LNHDA and CDR2 SQIVND (reference sequence). This CDR3 reads CASSPRQSQFTRQFF. DNA for the CDR3: TGTGCCAGTAGTCCTCGACAGAGTCAATTTACGCGGCAGTTCTTC. Using reference TRBV19 and TRBJ2-1 for the parts outside the CDR3, the full variable domain is DGGITQSPKYLFRKEGQNVTLSCEQNLNHDAMYWYRQDPGQGLRLIYYSQIVNDFQKGDIAEGYSVSREKKESFPLTVTSAQKNPTAFYLCASSPRQSQFTRQFFGPGTRLTVL.

This chain uses TRBV11-2 with TRBJ2-7, with 8 bases that match TRBD1. Germline V gene sequence: CDR1 SGHAT, CDR2 FQNNGV. The J segment lost 3 bases and the V segment lost 5 bases, leaving 12 bases of the junction unmatched. The CDR3 loop spans 16 amino acids. This chain's CDR3 is CASSPLTGTGVYEQYF. DNA of the CDR3: TGTGCCAGCAGCCCTCTGACCGGGACAGGTGTCTACGAGCAGTACTTC.

This chain links TRBV27 with TRBJ1-2; 7 bases line up with TRBD1. The CDR3 spans 13 residues. Losses at the gene ends were 4 bases for V and 5 bases for J; bases not matched to a gene: 4. Germline V gives CDR1 MNHEY, CDR2 SMNVEV (reference sequence). CDR3: CASSSSQGYGYTF. The CDR3 nucleotides read TGTGCCAGCAGTTCCTCACAGGGGTATGGCTACACCTTC.

The V and J genes are TRBV6-1 and TRBJ2-3; the D gene is possibly TRBD1 (5 bases). This CDR3 spans 15 amino acids. Germline V gene lookup returns CDR1 MNHNS and CDR2 SASEGT. V lost 1 base to trimming and J lost 0 bases, with 8 bases between them. This CDR3 reads CASSEGGGSTDTQYF. The CDR3 bases are TGTGCCAGCAGTGAAGGGGGCGGTAGCACAGATACGCAGTATTTT.

The V call is TRBV5-4, the J call TRBJ2-3, with D possibly matching TRBD1 (5 bases). V was pared by 4 bases and J by 4 bases, with 13 bases between. The CDR3 contains 14 residues. Germline V gene data show CDR1 as SGHNT and CDR2 as YYREEE (reference sequence). DNA of the CDR3: TGTGCCAGCAGCCACCCGAGACAGCCAGATACGCAGTATTTT. Its protein is CASSHPRQPDTQYF.

This clone was recorded only once. This chain uses TRBV29-1 with TRBJ2-2; D call uncertain. This CDR3 has 14 residues. Germline V gene sequence: CDR1 SQVTM, CDR2 ANQGSEA. V lost 0 bases and J 5 bases, leaving 10 bases between the germline ends. This chain's CDR3 is CSVEDPVKTGELFF. The CDR3 DNA is TGCAGCGTTGAAGACCCGGTTAAAACCGGGGAGCTGTTTTTT.

Comment on this clone: Distinct nucleotide sequences in the sample also encode this CDR3. The chain uses TRBV19 and TRBJ2-7, with TRBD2 matching 8 bases. This CDR3 has 11 amino acids. Germline CDR1 is LNHDA and CDR2 is SQIVND (reference sequence). The junction had 2 bases not matched to a gene; V was cut back by 9 bases and J by 4 bases. CDR3 region: CASTGGYEQYF. The CDR3 DNA reads as TGTGCCAGCACGGGGGGGTACGAGCAGTACTTC.

This chain connects TRBV19 to TRBJ1-5, with TRBD1 identical over 7 bases. J gave up 5 bases and V 5 bases, and 3 bases lay outside the gene matches. Germline V gene sequence: CDR1 LNHDA, CDR2 SQIVND (reference sequence). This CDR3 comprises 13 residues. The CDR3 sequence is CASSPTGDQPQHF. DNA of the CDR3: TGTGCCAGTAGTCCTACAGGGGATCAGCCCCAGCATTTT.

The V gene is TRBV10-3, the J gene TRBJ2-5; 8 nucleotides align to TRBD1. This CDR3 comprises 14 residues. J was trimmed by 5 bases and V by 2 bases; bases with no gene match: 4. CDR1 is ENHRY, CDR2 SYGVKD, per germline. DNA for the CDR3: TGTGCCATCAGTGAGGACAGGGGCGAGGAGACCCAGTACTTC. It yields the protein CAISEDRGEETQYF.

This chain joins TRBV29-1 and TRBJ1-2, with 8 bases lining up with TRBD1. There are 13 residues in the CDR3. Germline lookup yields CDR1 SQVTM and CDR2 ANQGSEA. The V segment lost 3 bases and the J segment 5 bases; nucleotides outside the gene matches: 5. The DNA of the CDR3 is TGCAGCGTTGACCCAGGGGGCTTTTATGGCTACACCTTC. Residues: CSVDPGGFYGYTF.

The V and J genes are TRBV7-9 and TRBJ2-1; tentatively, D is TRBD1 (5 bases). The CDR3 has 15 residues. Trimming removed 1 base from V and 6 bases from J, with 13 bases in between. The germline V gene encodes CDR1 SEHNR and CDR2 FQNEAQ (reference sequence). The CDR3 bases are TGTGCCAGCAGCTTAGGCGTCACCAGGGTCAATGAGCAGTTCTTC. Its protein product is CASSLGVTRVNEQFF.

This chain uses TRBV5-1 with TRBJ2-3, with 12 bases fitting TRBD2. Germline CDR1 and CDR2: SGHRS and YFSETQ. Trimming at V came to 0 bases and at J to 3 bases, leaving 5 bases not matched to a gene. CDR3 length: 17 residues. CDR3 bases: TGCGCCAGCAGCTTGGCCCTAGCGGGGGGGACGACAGATACGCAGTATTTT. Translation gives CASSLALAGGTTDTQYF.